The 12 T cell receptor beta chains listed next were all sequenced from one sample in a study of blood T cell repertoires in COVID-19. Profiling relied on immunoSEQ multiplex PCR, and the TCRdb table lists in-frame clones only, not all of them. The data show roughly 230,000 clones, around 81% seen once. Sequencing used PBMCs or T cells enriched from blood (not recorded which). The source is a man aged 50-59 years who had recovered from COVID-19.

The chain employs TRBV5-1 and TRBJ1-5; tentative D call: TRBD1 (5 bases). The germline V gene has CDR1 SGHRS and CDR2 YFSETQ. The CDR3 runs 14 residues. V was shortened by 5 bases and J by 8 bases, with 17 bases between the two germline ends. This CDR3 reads CASSFETGVEPQHF. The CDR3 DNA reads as TGCGCCAGCAGTTTCGAAACAGGAGTGGAGCCCCAGCATTTT.

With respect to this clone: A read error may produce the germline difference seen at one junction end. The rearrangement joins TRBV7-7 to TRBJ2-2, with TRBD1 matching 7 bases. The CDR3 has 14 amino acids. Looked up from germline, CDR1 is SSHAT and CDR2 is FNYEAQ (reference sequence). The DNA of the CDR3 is TGTGCTAGCAGCACCGGGACAGTAACCGGGGAGCTGTTTTTT. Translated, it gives CASSTGTVTGELFF.

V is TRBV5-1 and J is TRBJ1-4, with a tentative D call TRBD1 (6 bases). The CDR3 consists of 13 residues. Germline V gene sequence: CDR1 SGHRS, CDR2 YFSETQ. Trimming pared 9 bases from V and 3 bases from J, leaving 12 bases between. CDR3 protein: CATQGSPNEKLFF. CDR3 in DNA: TGCGCCACACAGGGCTCCCCTAATGAAAAACTGTTTTTT. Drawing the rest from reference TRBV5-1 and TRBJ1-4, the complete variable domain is KAGVTQTPRYLIKTRGQQVTLSCSPISGHRSVSWYQQTPGQGLQFLFEYFSETQRNKGNFPGRFSGRQFSNSRSEMNVSTLELGDSALYLCATQGSPNEKLFFGSGTQLSVL.

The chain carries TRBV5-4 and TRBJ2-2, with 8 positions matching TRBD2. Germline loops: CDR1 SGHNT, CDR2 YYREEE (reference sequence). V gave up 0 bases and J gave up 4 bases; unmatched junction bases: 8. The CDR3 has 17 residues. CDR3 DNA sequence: TGTGCCAGCAGCTTGGAGTGGCGGGAGGACCTCACCGGGGAGCTGTTTTTT. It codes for CASSLEWREDLTGELFF.

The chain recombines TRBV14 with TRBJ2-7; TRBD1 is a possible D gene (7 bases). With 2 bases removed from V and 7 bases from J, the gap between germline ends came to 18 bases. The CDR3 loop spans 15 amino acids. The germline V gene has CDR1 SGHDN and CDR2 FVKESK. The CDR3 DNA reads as TGTGCCAGCAGCCAATCCAGGGGGACTCCTAGGGAGCAGTACTTC. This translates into CASSQSRGTPREQYF.

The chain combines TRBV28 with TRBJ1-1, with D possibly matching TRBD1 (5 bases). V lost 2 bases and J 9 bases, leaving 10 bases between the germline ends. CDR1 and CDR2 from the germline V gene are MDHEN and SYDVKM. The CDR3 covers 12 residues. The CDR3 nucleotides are TGTGCCAGCAGTTTACCAGACAGAAAAGCTTTCTTT. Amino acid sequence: CASSLPDRKAFF.

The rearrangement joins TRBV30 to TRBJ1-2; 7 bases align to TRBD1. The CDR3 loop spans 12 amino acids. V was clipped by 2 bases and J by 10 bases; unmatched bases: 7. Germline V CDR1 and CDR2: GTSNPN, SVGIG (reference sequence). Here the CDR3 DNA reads TGTGCCTGGAGTTACAGGGGCCCGGCCTACACCTTC. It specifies CAWSYRGPAYTF.

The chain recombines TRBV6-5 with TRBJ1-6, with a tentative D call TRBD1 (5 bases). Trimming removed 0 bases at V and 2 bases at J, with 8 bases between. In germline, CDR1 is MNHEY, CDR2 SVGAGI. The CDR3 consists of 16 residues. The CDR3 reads CASSYSTGAYNSPLHF. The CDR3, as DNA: TGTGCCAGCAGTTACTCGACGGGGGCCTATAATTCACCCCTCCACTTT.

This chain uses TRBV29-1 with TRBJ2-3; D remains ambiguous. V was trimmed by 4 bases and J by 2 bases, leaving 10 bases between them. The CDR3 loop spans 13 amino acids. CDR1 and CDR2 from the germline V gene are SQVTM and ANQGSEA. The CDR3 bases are TGCAGCGTTGTTTCCACTTCCACAGATACGCAGTATTTT. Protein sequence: CSVVSTSTDTQYF.

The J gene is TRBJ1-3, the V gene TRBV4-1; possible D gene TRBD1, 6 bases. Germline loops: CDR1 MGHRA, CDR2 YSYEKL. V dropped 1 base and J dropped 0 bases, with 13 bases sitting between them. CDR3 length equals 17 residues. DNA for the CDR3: TGCGCCAGCAGCCAAGTGACAGGTTTAATCTCTGGAAACACCATATATTTT. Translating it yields CASSQVTGLISGNTIYF.

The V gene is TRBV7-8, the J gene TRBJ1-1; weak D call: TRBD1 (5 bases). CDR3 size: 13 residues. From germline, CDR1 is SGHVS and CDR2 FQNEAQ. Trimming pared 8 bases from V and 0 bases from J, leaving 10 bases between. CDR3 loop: CASLTGLNTEAFF. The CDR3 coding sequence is TGTGCCAGCTTAACAGGCCTGAACACTGAAGCTTTCTTT.

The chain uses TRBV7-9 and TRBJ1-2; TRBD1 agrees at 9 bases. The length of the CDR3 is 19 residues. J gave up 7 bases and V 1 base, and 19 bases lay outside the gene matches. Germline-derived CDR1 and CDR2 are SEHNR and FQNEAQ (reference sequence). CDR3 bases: TGTGCCAGCAGCTTAGAGCGACGTTTTGACAGGGGGAGCCTCTTTGGCTACACCTTC. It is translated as CASSLERRFDRGSLFGYTF.